A single sample gave rise to the 10 T cell receptor beta chains below, sequenced in a study of blood T cell repertoires in COVID-19. The assay was immunoSEQ multiplex PCR, and TCRdb's table has in-frame clones only and misses some. This sample has about 26,000 clones; approximately 72% occur once, and the top ten carry 7.3%. The sequenced sample consisted of peripheral blood. These receptors all come from a man aged 60 to 75 with active or convalescent COVID-19.

The chain uses TRBV6-5 and TRBJ1-6; D is perhaps TRBD1 (6 bases). Looked up from germline, CDR1 is MNHEY and CDR2 is SVGAGI. V was pared by 5 bases and J by 0 bases, with 8 bases between. The CDR3 has 15 amino acids. CDR3 protein: CASSPTGSYNSPLHF. CDR3 nucleotides: TGTGCCAGCAGTCCGACAGGCTCCTATAATTCACCCCTCCACTTT.

This chain links TRBV2 with TRBJ1-1; no definite D call. Germline V gene data show CDR1 as SNHLY and CDR2 as FYNNEI. The V gene lost 5 bases and the J gene lost 0 bases, with 13 bases spanning the gap. This CDR3 contains 15 residues. This CDR3 reads CASSLRTQMNTEAFF. CDR3 in DNA: TGTGCCAGCAGTTTACGAACGCAGATGAACACTGAAGCTTTCTTT.

This clone was seen only a few times. This chain uses TRBV5-6 with TRBJ2-2; 9 bases align to TRBD1. CDR1 SGHDT and CDR2 YYEEEE come from the germline V gene. V was clipped by 4 bases and J by 13 bases; unmatched bases: 8. The CDR3 runs 13 residues. The CDR3 loop reads CASSTTGGLLLFF. The CDR3 nucleotides read TGTGCCAGCAGCACGACAGGGGGGTTATTGCTGTTTTTT.

V usage is TRBV7-3 and J usage is TRBJ2-3, with 9 bases that match TRBD2. J lost 4 bases, V lost 2 bases, and 10 bases had no gene match. The V gene's germline CDR1 is SGHTA and CDR2 FQGTGA. The CDR3 extends over 17 amino acids. In DNA, the CDR3 is TGTGCCAGCAGCTTATCGCTAGCGGGGAGAGGGGCAGATACGCAGTATTTT. Its translation is CASSLSLAGRGADTQYF.

This chain uses TRBV9 with TRBJ1-4; TRBD1 matches 8 bases. J gave up 8 bases and V 8 bases, and 2 bases lay outside the gene matches. Germline lookup yields CDR1 SGDLS and CDR2 YYNGEE. This CDR3 spans 11 amino acids. CDR3 sequence reads: CARTGVEKLFF. The CDR3 DNA follows: TGTGCCAGGACAGGGGTAGAAAAACTGTTTTTT.

This chain connects TRBV5-1 to TRBJ2-2; D might be TRBD1 (6 bases). CDR1 is SGHRS and CDR2 is YFSETQ in the germline V gene. The CDR3 contains 16 residues. With 0 bases removed from V and 2 bases from J, the gap between germline ends came to 11 bases. CDR3 protein: CASSLARGENTGELFF. The CDR3 nucleotides are TGCGCCAGCAGCTTGGCCAGGGGAGAAAACACCGGGGAGCTGTTTTTT.

The chain has TRBV5-1 and TRBJ2-7; TRBD2 is a possible D gene (5 bases). From germline, CDR1 is SGHRS and CDR2 YFSETQ. The CDR3 extends over 14 amino acids. Trimming stripped 3 bases from V and 5 bases from J, with 15 bases between. The CDR3 protein is CASSWNRDWDEQYF. The CDR3 nucleotides read TGCGCCAGCAGCTGGAACCGGGATTGGGACGAGCAGTACTTC. Full variable domain (rest looked up from reference TRBV5-1 and TRBJ2-7): KAGVTQTPRYLIKTRGQQVTLSCSPISGHRSVSWYQQTPGQGLQFLFEYFSETQRNKGNFPGRFSGRQFSNSRSEMNVSTLELGDSALYLCASSWNRDWDEQYFGPGTRLTVT.

The rearrangement joins TRBV6-5 to TRBJ1-2; no definite D call. V lost 6 bases and J lost 8, with 10 bases in between. The length of the CDR3 is 11 residues. The V gene's germline CDR1 is MNHEY and CDR2 SVGAGI. CDR3 residues: CASSHTGGYTF. The CDR3, as DNA: TGTGCCAGCAGCCATACGGGGGGCTACACCTTC.

The chain combines TRBV5-6 with TRBJ2-5; D not certain. The CDR3 consists of 13 residues. With 2 bases removed from V and 5 bases from J, the gap between germline ends came to 10 bases. Germline values: CDR1 SGHDT, CDR2 YYEEEE. CDR3 amino acids: CASSLRNGETQYF. CDR3 in DNA: TGTGCCAGCAGCTTACGAAACGGGGAGACCCAGTACTTC.

V is TRBV11-2 and J is TRBJ1-2, with D perhaps matching TRBD1 (5 bases). The germline V and J ends were trimmed by 5 bases and 0 bases, with 13 bases remaining between them. The V gene's germline CDR1 is SGHAT and CDR2 FQNNGV. The CDR3 spans 15 residues. The CDR3 loop reads CASSHGDRANYGYTF. The CDR3 DNA is TGTGCCAGCAGCCACGGTGACAGAGCTAACTATGGCTACACCTTC.